The 22 T cell receptor beta chains in this list originate from one sample, sequenced in a study of blood T cells in healthy people across ages. Then a second PCR, running about 6 to 11 cycles, was carried out with a sample-barcoded 5' primer and a J-beta primer mix. Using its own MiXCR run on the 5' RACE reads, TCRdb lists one record per CDR3 protein. The sample contains approximately 800,000 distinct CDR3 sequences, about 53% of which appear only once. The sequencing sample was made of blood. These receptor sequences come from a man aged 80 or over in good health.

In DNA, the CDR3 is TGTGCCAGCAGCCACACCGGAAGGGAGTACGAGCAGTACTTC. This gives the protein CASSHTGREYEQYF. The J gene is TRBJ2-7, the V gene TRBV3-1, with D possibly TRBD2 on 5 matching bases. The CDR3 is 14 amino acids. Trimming removed 3 bases at V and 4 bases at J, with 13 bases between. Germline CDR1 and CDR2: LGHDT and YNNKEL (reference sequence).

This clonotype was counted only a few times. The rearrangement uses TRBV7-2 and TRBJ2-3; a possible D gene is TRBD2 (5 bases). The CDR3 loop spans 13 amino acids. Germline V gene sequence: CDR1 SGHTA, CDR2 FQGNSA. V gave up 4 bases and J gave up 5 bases, with 10 bases separating them. Here the CDR3 reads CASSSRRIDTQYF. The CDR3 DNA reads TGTGCCAGCAGCTCGCGGAGGATAGATACGCAGTATTTT.

This clonotype has a handful of counts. The rearrangement joins TRBV19 to TRBJ2-1, with 7 bases aligning to TRBD1. J lost 3 bases, V lost 5 bases, and 7 bases had no gene match. Germline V gene data show CDR1 as LNHDA and CDR2 as SQIVND (reference sequence). The CDR3 totals 15 residues. The CDR3 coding sequence is TGTGCCAGTAGTCCGTGGACAGGTCTCTACAATGAGCAGTTCTTC. It is translated as CASSPWTGLYNEQFF. Filled out from reference TRBV19 and TRBJ2-1, the complete variable domain reads DGGITQSPKYLFRKEGQNVTLSCEQNLNHDAMYWYRQDPGQGLRLIYYSQIVNDFQKGDIAEGYSVSREKKESFPLTVTSAQKNPTAFYLCASSPWTGLYNEQFFGPGTRLTVL.

This clonotype was found a few times. This rearrangement joins TRBV20-1 to TRBJ2-5, with 8 positions matching TRBD2. The CDR3 consists of 14 residues. Losses at the gene ends were 6 bases for V and 4 bases for J; bases not matched to a gene: 10. Germline V gene data show CDR1 as DFQATT and CDR2 as SNEGSKA (reference sequence). CDR3 coding DNA: TGCAGTGCCACCGTAGCGGGGAGGGGAGAGACCCAGTACTTC. Translating gives CSATVAGRGETQYF.

J is TRBJ2-3 and V is TRBV9, with 8 bases identical to TRBD1. Looked up from germline, CDR1 is SGDLS and CDR2 is YYNGEE. The ends lost 4 bases at V and 0 bases at J; junction bases unmatched: 4. The CDR3 loop spans 15 amino acids. CDR3 loop: CASSKQGVSTDTQYF. In DNA, the CDR3 is TGTGCCAGCAGCAAACAGGGGGTAAGCACAGATACGCAGTATTTT.

The chain links TRBV20-1 to TRBJ2-1; D is unclear. The germline V gene has CDR1 DFQATT and CDR2 SNEGSKA (reference sequence). CDR3 length equals 13 residues. V dropped 5 bases and J dropped 2 bases, with 10 bases sitting between them. CDR3 in amino acids: CSASDGAYNEQFF. In DNA, the CDR3 is TGCAGTGCTTCGGACGGAGCCTACAATGAGCAGTTCTTC.

The V call is TRBV11-2, the J call TRBJ2-7; 12 positions agree with TRBD1. The germline gives CDR1 SGHAT, CDR2 FQNNGV. The CDR3 totals 19 residues. V shed 5 bases and J 6 bases; nucleotides not matched to a gene: 20. CDR3: CASSPPLGQGALVSREQYF. CDR3 DNA sequence: TGTGCCAGCAGCCCCCCCCTGGGACAGGGGGCATTAGTGAGCCGCGAGCAGTACTTC. Looking up the rest from reference TRBV11-2 and TRBJ2-7 gives the full variable domain: EAGVAQSPRYKIIEKRQSVAFWCNPISGHATLYWYQQILGQGPKLLIQFQNNGVVDDSQLPKDRFSAERLKGVDSTLKIQPAKLEDSAVYLCASSPPLGQGALVSREQYFGPGTRLTVT.

The chain couples TRBV20-1 to TRBJ2-1, with D possibly being TRBD2 (5 bases). Germline V gene lookup returns CDR1 DFQATT and CDR2 SNEGSKA (reference sequence). CDR3 length equals 17 residues. Trimming took off 1 base at V and 0 bases at J, with 16 bases between the two ends. This CDR3 reads CSARGSGRASSYNEQFF. The CDR3 nucleotides are TGCAGTGCTAGAGGGTCTGGGCGGGCTAGCTCCTACAATGAGCAGTTCTTC.

This chain joins TRBV7-3 and TRBJ2-2; 8 bases line up with TRBD1. The germline V gene has CDR1 SGHTA and CDR2 FQGTGA. After removal of 5 bases from V and 4 bases from J, the junction contained 6 bases not matched to a gene. The CDR3 is made up of 15 amino acids. CDR3 residues: CASSRDRLTTGELFF. CDR3 DNA sequence: TGTGCCAGCAGCCGGGACAGGCTTACCACCGGGGAGCTGTTTTTT.

The chain carries TRBV21-1 and TRBJ2-7; the table's D call of TRBD1 was not tested on the DNA. TRBV21-1 is reported as a pseudogene. The CDR3 is 16 residues long. The CDR3 region is CASSKGGGRYSYEQYF. In DNA, the CDR3 is TGTGCCAGCAGCAAAGGCGGGGGCCGATACTCCTACGAGCAGTACTTC.

The V and J genes are TRBV9 and TRBJ1-2; tentatively, D is TRBD1 (5 bases). Germline CDR1 SGDLS, CDR2 YYNGEE. This CDR3 region has 17 residues. V lost 0 bases and J 4 bases, leaving 19 bases between the germline ends. The CDR3 DNA is TGTGCCAGCAGCGTAGCCCAAGACCGTCAGGGATCCTATGGCTACACCTTC. Its translation: CASSVAQDRQGSYGYTF.

This clonotype was detected many times. This rearrangement joins TRBV21-1 to TRBJ2-4. TRBV21-1 is designated a pseudogene. The CDR3 totals 16 residues. The CDR3 DNA reads TGTGCCAGCAGCAAATCTACCGGAGAGAGCAAAAACATTCAGTACTTC. Amino acids: CASSKSTGESKNIQYF.

This clonotype appeared a single time. This chain uses TRBV5-1 with TRBJ2-5; possibly TRBD1 or TRBD2 for D (5 bases each). From germline, CDR1 is SGHRS and CDR2 YFSETQ. This CDR3 region has 14 residues. Trimming took off 4 bases at V and 7 bases at J, with 17 bases between the two ends. The CDR3, as DNA: TGCGCCAGCAGCGTGGGGACGGGAACTGGGACCCAGTACTTC. Translated, it gives CASSVGTGTGTQYF.

This clonotype came up a few times. This sequence joins TRBV20-1 and TRBJ2-4; D may correspond to TRBD1 or TRBD2 (5 bases each). Germline V lookup: CDR1 DFQATT, CDR2 SNEGSKA (reference sequence). The CDR3 totals 16 residues. Trimming took off 5 bases at V and 3 bases at J, with 20 bases between the two ends. This chain's CDR3 is CSAQYFGAYDKNIQYF. The CDR3 DNA is TGCAGTGCTCAATACTTCGGGGCTTATGACAAAAACATTCAGTACTTC.

The chain employs TRBV10-3 and TRBJ2-1, with D tentatively TRBD1 (5 bases). Germline V gene data show CDR1 as ENHRY and CDR2 as SYGVKD. With 6 bases removed from V and 10 bases from J, the gap between germline ends came to 10 bases. This CDR3 spans 11 amino acids. Here the CDR3 reads CAIRGAREQFF. The CDR3 nucleotides read TGTGCCATCAGAGGGGCAAGGGAGCAGTTCTTC.

The V call is TRBV27, the J call TRBJ2-2; no definite D call. CDR1 is MNHEY, CDR2 SMNVEV, per germline (reference sequence). The CDR3 is 13 amino acids. V lost 6 bases and J 5 bases, leaving 10 bases between the germline ends. The CDR3 nucleotides are TGTGCCAGCAGCATACACGGAACCGGGGAGCTGTTTTTT. It codes for CASSIHGTGELFF.

This clonotype has a handful of counts. The gene calls are TRBV29-1 and TRBJ2-7; D is ambiguous. Trimming left V 0 bases short and J 6 bases short, with 12 bases between. Germline V lookup: CDR1 SQVTM, CDR2 ANQGSEA. The CDR3 consists of 13 residues. CDR3 sequence (DNA): TGCAGCGTTGAAGAAACAGTCCTGGGCGAGCAGTACTTC. Residues: CSVEETVLGEQYF.

This clonotype was detected only a few times. The chain carries TRBV15 and TRBJ2-1; D is ambiguous. The CDR3 loop spans 17 amino acids. Deletions cut 0 bases from V and 0 bases from J, with 12 bases between. CDR1 LNHNV and CDR2 YYDKDF come from the germline V gene (reference sequence). The chain's CDR3 is CATSRDPSRISYNEQFF. For the CDR3, the DNA is TGTGCCACCAGCAGAGACCCCAGTAGAATCTCCTACAATGAGCAGTTCTTC.

V is TRBV20-1 and J is TRBJ2-1; the D call may be TRBD1 or TRBD2 (5 bases each). Deletions cut 1 base from V and 6 bases from J, with 19 bases between. Germline CDR1 reads DFQATT; CDR2 reads SNEGSKA (reference sequence). The CDR3 has 16 amino acids. CDR3 sequence: CSARGAPGARINEQFF. The CDR3 DNA reads as TGCAGTGCTAGAGGGGCCCCCGGGGCGCGAATCAATGAGCAGTTCTTC.

The genes are TRBV29-1 and TRBJ2-1; 7 nucleotides match TRBD2. Germline CDR1 SQVTM, CDR2 ANQGSEA. This CDR3 is built from 15 residues. V lost 0 bases, J lost 6 bases, and 8 bases stayed unmatched. The CDR3: CSVEDRQGGPNEQFF. CDR3 nucleotide sequence: TGCAGCGTTGAAGATCGGCAGGGAGGGCCCAATGAGCAGTTCTTC.

The chain uses TRBV20-1 and TRBJ2-3; 8 bases fit TRBD2. From germline, CDR1 is DFQATT and CDR2 SNEGSKA (reference sequence). Losses at the gene ends were 3 bases for V and 2 bases for J; bases not matched to a gene: 7. There are 15 residues in the CDR3. In DNA form, the CDR3 reads TGCAGTGCTAGCCTAACTAGCGGACCCACAGATACGCAGTATTTT. Protein product: CSASLTSGPTDTQYF.

In its sample, this clonotype was seen a few times. J is TRBJ2-7 and V is TRBV7-2; D assignment may be TRBD1 or TRBD2 (5 bases each). This CDR3 has 12 residues. The ends were cut back, 5 bases at V and 4 bases at J, with 9 bases in the middle. Germline values: CDR1 SGHTA, CDR2 FQGNSA. The CDR3 DNA reads as TGTGCCAGCAGCGGGGGTAGATACGAGCAGTACTTC. It is translated as CASSGGRYEQYF.